Listed below are T cell receptor beta chains from one sample, sequenced in a study of shared clonotypes between healthy human individuals. Sequencing was performed with immunoSEQ multiplex PCR; in TCRdb, only in-frame clones are kept and a portion is missing. The table includes fewer than 2.5 million clones, 93% detected once. Sequencing input: naive CD4+ T cells from PBMCs. The source of these receptors is a man between 18 and 35 years old in good health. Some clones in this sample may be carry-over from other donors' samples. The CDR3 runs from the conserved cysteine through the conserved F or W. Fields, in order: V gene, clone size, J gene, D gene, CDR3 DNA, CDR3 protein. The D gene is left open where the match is weak. Size is omitted from some rows. Given values are once, few, many or a class for expanded clones.

TRBV18	few	TRBJ1-1	-	TGTGCCAGCTCCCCTCTGATAAACACTGAAGCTTTCTTT	CASSPLINTEAFF
TRBV5-1	-	TRBJ2-7	-	TGCGCCAGCAGCTCCTGGTTCCCAGGAAGCTCCTACGAGCAGTACTTC	CASSSWFPGSSYEQYF
TRBV5-1	-	TRBJ2-2	-	TGCGCCAGCAGCTTGAGCTGGGGCACCGGGGAGCTGTTTTTT	CASSLSWGTGELFF
TRBV6-5	-	TRBJ1-2	-	TGTGCCAGCAGTTACTCGACGGGGCCAGGTGGCTACACCTTC	CASSYSTGPGGYTF
TRBV28	once	TRBJ2-3	-	TGTGCCAGCAGTTTACTATCCCCCGGGGTCCAGGATACGCAGTATTTT	CASSLLSPGVQDTQYF
TRBV5-4	few	TRBJ1-1	-	TGTGCCAGCAGCTTGGCCGTGAACACTGAAGCTTTCTTT	CASSLAVNTEAFF
TRBV28	-	TRBJ1-4	TRBD1	TGTGCCAGCAGGTCCTCCGGGACAGGGATTGAAAAACTGTTTTTT	CASRSSGTGIEKLFF
TRBV27	once	TRBJ2-1	-	TGTGCCAGCAGTTTCCCGAGGCTAGCGCTGGGGGATGAGCAGTTCTTC	CASSFPRLALGDEQFF
TRBV5-1	-	TRBJ2-3	-	TGCGCCAGCCGCTTCAGCACAGATACGCAGTATTTT	CASRFSTDTQYF
TRBV6-5	-	TRBJ1-1	-	TGTGCCAGCAGTTACTCGAACGCGGGGAACACTGAAGCTTTCTTT	CASSYSNAGNTEAFF
TRBV5-1	-	TRBJ2-2	TRBD1	TGCGCCAGCAGCCCCAGGGACAGGGAAGGCCCCATCCCGGCCCCCGGGGAGCTGTTTTTT	CASSPRDREGPIPAPGELFF